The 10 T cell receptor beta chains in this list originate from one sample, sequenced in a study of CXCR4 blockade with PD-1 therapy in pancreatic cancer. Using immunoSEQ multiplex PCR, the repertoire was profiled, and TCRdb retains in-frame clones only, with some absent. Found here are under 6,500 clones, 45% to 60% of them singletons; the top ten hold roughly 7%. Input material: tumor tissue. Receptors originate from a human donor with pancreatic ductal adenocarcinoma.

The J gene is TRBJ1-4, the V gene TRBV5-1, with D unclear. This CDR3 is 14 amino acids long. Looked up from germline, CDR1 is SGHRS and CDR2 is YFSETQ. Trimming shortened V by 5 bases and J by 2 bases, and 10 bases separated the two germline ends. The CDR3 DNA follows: TGCGCCAGCAGAATCTTAGCTACTAATGAAAAACTGTTTTTT. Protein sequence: CASRILATNEKLFF.

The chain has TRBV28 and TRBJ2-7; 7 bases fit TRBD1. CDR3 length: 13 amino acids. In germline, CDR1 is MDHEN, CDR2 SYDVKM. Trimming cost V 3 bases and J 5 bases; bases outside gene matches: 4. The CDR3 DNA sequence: TGTGCCAGCAGTTTTGGGACAGACGACGAGCAGTACTTC. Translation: CASSFGTDDEQYF.

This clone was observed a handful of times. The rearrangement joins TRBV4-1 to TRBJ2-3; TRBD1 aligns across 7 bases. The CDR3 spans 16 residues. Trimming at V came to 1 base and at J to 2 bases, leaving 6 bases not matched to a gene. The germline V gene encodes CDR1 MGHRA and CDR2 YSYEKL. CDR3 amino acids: CASSQGQGPFTDTQYF. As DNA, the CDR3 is TGCGCCAGCAGCCAAGGACAGGGCCCGTTCACAGATACGCAGTATTTT.

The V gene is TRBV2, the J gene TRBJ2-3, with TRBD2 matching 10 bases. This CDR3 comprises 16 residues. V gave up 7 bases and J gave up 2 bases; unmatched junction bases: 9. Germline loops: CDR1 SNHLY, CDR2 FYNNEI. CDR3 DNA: TGTGCCAGCACCCGAAAACTAGCGGGGTACACAGATACGCAGTATTTT. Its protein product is CASTRKLAGYTDTQYF.

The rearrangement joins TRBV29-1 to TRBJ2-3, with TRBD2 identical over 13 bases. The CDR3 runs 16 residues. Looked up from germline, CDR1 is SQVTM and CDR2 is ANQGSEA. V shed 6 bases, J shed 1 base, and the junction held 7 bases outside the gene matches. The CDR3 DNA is TGCAGCGTAGGACTAGCGGGAGCTCAGGGCACAGATACGCAGTATTTT. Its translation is CSVGLAGAQGTDTQYF.

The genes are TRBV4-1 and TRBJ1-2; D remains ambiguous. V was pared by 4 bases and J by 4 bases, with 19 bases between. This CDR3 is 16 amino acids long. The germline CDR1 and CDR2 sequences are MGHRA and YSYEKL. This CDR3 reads CASSLAHDPGSYGYTF. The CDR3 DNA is TGCGCCAGCAGCCTCGCACATGATCCAGGATCCTATGGCTACACCTTC.

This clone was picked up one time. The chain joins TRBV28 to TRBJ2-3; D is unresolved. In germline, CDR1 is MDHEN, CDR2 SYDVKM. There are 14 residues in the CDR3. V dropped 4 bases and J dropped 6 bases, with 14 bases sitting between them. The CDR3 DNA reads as TGTGCCAGCAGTTCCTACAATGACATCGATACGCAGTATTTT. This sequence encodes CASSSYNDIDTQYF.

The CDR3 sequence is CASSIGVQPQHF. CDR3 DNA: TGTGCCAGTAGTATTGGGGTTCAGCCCCAGCATTTT. The chain uses TRBV19 and TRBJ1-5, with D unresolved. CDR1 and CDR2 from the germline V gene are LNHDA and SQIVND (reference sequence). The CDR3 runs to 12 residues. V lost 3 bases to trimming and J lost 6 bases, with 6 bases between them.

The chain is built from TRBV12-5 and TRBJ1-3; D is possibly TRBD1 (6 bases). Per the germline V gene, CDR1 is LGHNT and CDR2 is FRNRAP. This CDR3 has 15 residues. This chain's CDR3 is CASTASQGYGNTIYF. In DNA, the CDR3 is TGTGCCAGCACCGCGTCACAGGGTTATGGAAACACCATATATTTT.

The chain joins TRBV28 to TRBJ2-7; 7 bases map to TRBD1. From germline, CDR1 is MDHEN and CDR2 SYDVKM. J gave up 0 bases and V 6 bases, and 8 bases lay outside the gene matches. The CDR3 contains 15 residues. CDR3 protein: CASRGSGGSSYEQYF. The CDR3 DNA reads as TGTGCCAGCAGGGGGTCAGGGGGTAGCTCCTACGAGCAGTACTTC.